The rows below give T cell receptor beta chains drawn from one sample of a study of shared clonotypes between healthy human individuals. Libraries were prepared by immunoSEQ multiplex PCR; TCRdb keeps only in-frame clonotypes and omits some of them. Seen here are just under 350,000 clones, more than 60% observed once, and the top ten hold about 10%. What was sequenced was memory CD4+ T cells sorted from blood. The source is a man aged 25-45 years in good health. Each CDR3 is given with its conserved first and last residue. A D gene is named only where the DNA matches it firmly. Clone size is given for some rows only: seen once, a few or many times, or a class if the clone is expanded.

clone_size	j_call	cdr3_length	v_call	d_call	cdr3_nt	cdr3_aa
.	TRBJ1-1	14	TRBV29-1	.	TGCAGCGCCACAGGGATGGTATGGAACACTGAAGCTTTCTTT	CSATGMVWNTEAFF
.	TRBJ1-1	12	TRBV10-2	.	TGCGCCAGCAGTCCGACTGTAACTGAAGCTTTCTTT	CASSPTVTEAFF
.	TRBJ2-5	14	TRBV7-2	TRBD2	TGTGCCAGCAGCTTTCAGCGGGGGAAAGAGACCCAGTACTTC	CASSFQRGKETQYF
once	TRBJ2-7	15	TRBV5-5	TRBD1	TGTGCCAGCAGCTTGGGCGGGACAGGCTCCTACGAGCAGTACTTC	CASSLGGTGSYEQYF
.	TRBJ1-2	12	TRBV5-1	.	TGCGCCAGCAGCCTCTTGAACTATGGCTACACCTTC	CASSLLNYGYTF
.	TRBJ1-1	16	TRBV6-5	.	TGTGCCAGCAGTTACCTACAATTGACGACGCCGACTGAAGCTTTCTTT	CASSYLQLTTPTEAFF
few	TRBJ1-1	16	TRBV5-4	TRBD1	TGTGCCAGCAGCTTGGGACAGGGAGTAGTCGGCACTGAAGCTTTCTTT	CASSLGQGVVGTEAFF
.	TRBJ2-2	15	TRBV7-2	TRBD1	TGTGCCAGCAGCTCCGGGACAGGGACCACCGGGGAGCTGTTTTTT	CASSSGTGTTGELFF
.	TRBJ2-5	15	TRBV19	TRBD2	TGTGCCAGTAGTATAGTGGCTAGCGGGAGAGAGACCCAGTACTTC	CASSIVASGRETQYF
once	TRBJ2-7	15	TRBV14	.	TGTGCCAGCAGCCAAGGCCAGTTCCCCACCTACGAGCAGTACTTC	CASSQGQFPTYEQYF
.	TRBJ2-3	16	TRBV5-1	.	TGCGCCAGCAGCTTGGCCCGGGCAGGTAGCACAGATACGCAGTATTTT	CASSLARAGSTDTQYF
.	TRBJ2-7	11	TRBV28	.	TGTGCCAGCAGTTTCCGCTCCGAGCAGTACTTC	CASSFRSEQYF
.	TRBJ2-3	15	TRBV11-1	.	TGTGCCAGCAGCGCAAGGGGACTCGGCACAGATACGCAGTATTTT	CASSARGLGTDTQYF
.	TRBJ1-2	16	TRBV28	.	TGTGCCAGCACAATTCTATCTTTTGGGACTAACTATGGCTACACCTTC	CASTILSFGTNYGYTF
.	TRBJ2-7	13	TRBV2	.	TGTGCCAGCATCAAGACAGGCGGTTACGAGCAGTACTTC	CASIKTGGYEQYF
.	TRBJ2-3	13	TRBV6-1	.	TGTGCCAGCAGTGCTGCTAGTTGGGATACGCAGTATTTT	CASSAASWDTQYF
many	TRBJ1-2	13	TRBV7-9	.	TGTGCCAGCAGCTTAATGGGTAACTATGGCTACACCTTC	CASSLMGNYGYTF
once	TRBJ1-2	15	TRBV29-1	.	TGCAGCGTTGAAGATGACGGGACAACTAACTATGGCTACACCTTC	CSVEDDGTTNYGYTF
.	TRBJ2-5	13	TRBV25-1	.	TGTGCCAGCAGTGAATCGGCGAGGGAGACCCAGTACTTC	CASSESARETQYF
.	TRBJ1-4	15	TRBV28	TRBD1	TGTGCCAGCAGTCAGTTTACAGGGGATTTAGAAAAACTGTTTTTT	CASSQFTGDLEKLFF
.	TRBJ2-1	14	TRBV7-2	.	TGTGCCAGCAGCTTACAAAGACTAGACAATGAGCAGTTCTTC	CASSLQRLDNEQFF
.	TRBJ2-3	16	TRBV2	TRBD2	TGTGCCAGCAGTGTCGGTTTGGCGGGACTAACGGATACGCAGTATTTT	CASSVGLAGLTDTQYF
.	TRBJ1-2	13	TRBV19	TRBD1	TGTGCCAGTAGCCGGGACAGGGGAAGTGGCTACACCTTC	CASSRDRGSGYTF
.	TRBJ1-1	15	TRBV7-8	.	TGTGCCAGCAGCTTAAGGTCCGGGTCCGGCACTGAAGCTTTCTTT	CASSLRSGSGTEAFF
.	TRBJ1-5	16	TRBV7-2	TRBD1	TGTGCCAGCAGCTTAGGACAGGGGGCTGGGAATCAGCCCCAGCATTTT	CASSLGQGAGNQPQHF
few	TRBJ2-1	15	TRBV9	TRBD2	TGTGCCAGCAGCCTATTAGCGGGAGGTTACAATGAGCAGTTCTTC	CASSLLAGGYNEQFF
.	TRBJ2-2	14	TRBV15	.	TGTGCCACCGATCAGGGGCGGAACACCGGGGAGCTGTTTTTT	CATDQGRNTGELFF
.	TRBJ2-3	18	TRBV19	TRBD2	TGTGCCAGTAGCGGACCTGATAGCGGGACAACTAGCACAGATACGCAGTATTTT	CASSGPDSGTTSTDTQYF
once	TRBJ1-2	13	TRBV28	TRBD1	TGTGCCATACAGAAGGACAGGGGATATGGCTACACCTTC	CAIQKDRGYGYTF
.	TRBJ2-3	14	TRBV10-1	.	TGCGCCAGCAGCGACAGGCAGAACACAGATACGCAGTATTTT	CASSDRQNTDTQYF
once	TRBJ2-7	16	TRBV21-1	.	TGTGCCAGCAACCCGGGACTAGCGGGAGACGACTACGAGCAGTACTTC	CASNPGLAGDDYEQYF
.	TRBJ1-5	14	TRBV7-2	.	TGTGCCAGCAGCTTAACGAGGGGTCGGCAGCCCCAGCATTTT	CASSLTRGRQPQHF
.	TRBJ2-6	16	TRBV28	.	TGTGCCAGCAGTTTATTATCCCTCTCTGGGGCCAACGTCCTGACTTTC	CASSLLSLSGANVLTF
.	TRBJ2-1	17	TRBV5-5	TRBD1	TGTGCCAGCAGCTCGCCCCCGGGACAGGGAAAGCAACGGGGACACTTCTTC	CASSSPPGQGKQRGHFF
.	TRBJ2-2	16	TRBV5-4	.	TGTGCCAGCAGCTTGGTTCCAGGACCGAACACCGGGGAGCTGTTTTTT	CASSLVPGPNTGELFF
.	TRBJ2-6	14	TRBV6-1	.	TGTGCCAGCAGTGAAGCTTCTGGGGCCAACGTCCTGACTTTC	CASSEASGANVLTF
.	TRBJ1-1	16	TRBV18	.	TGTGCCAGCTCACCCTTGGGGGTAGGGGAGAACACTGAAGCTTTCTTT	CASSPLGVGENTEAFF
.	TRBJ2-6	14	TRBV27	.	TGTGCCAGCAGTCAGTGGTCTGGGGCCAACGTCCTGACTTTC	CASSQWSGANVLTF
.	TRBJ1-2	15	TRBV7-2	TRBD1	TGTGCCAGCAGCTCATCATCCGGGACAGGGGGAGGCTACACCTTC	CASSSSSGTGGGYTF